This note documents a single TCR beta chain sequence. It has no known antigen specificity. No per-base quality is available; no much larger clone lies one base away. Library preparation was by the immunoSEQ multiplex PCR assay. A mixture of 60 forward primers for TCR Vbeta segments and 13 reverse primers for TCR Jbeta segments was used in the multiplex PCR. The CDR3 region of rearranged TCR beta genes was amplified from genomic DNA with a multiplex PCR assay. On the Illumina HiSeq System, the amplified TCR beta libraries were sequenced as 87-base-pair reads. The authors processed their data as follows. In a later analysis, 70 million to 95 million unique TCR beta chains were counted across the approximately 620 repertoires, and roughly 10 million of these chains were shared by at least two donors. To remove PCR and sequencing errors, raw reads were error-corrected and collapsed into unique sequences using a nearest-neighbor algorithm that merged closely related sequences. CDR3 sequences were aligned to IMGT reference sequences to assign V, D and J gene segments. For a sequence to be retained, a match of at least six nucleotides was required to both a V gene segment and a J gene segment. Rearrangements were classified as productive when the CDR3 lacked stop codons and remained in frame with V and J, and all other rearrangements were classified as non-productive. CDR3 was defined by IMGT convention, running from the second conserved V-encoded cysteine to the conserved J-encoded phenylalanine. The earlier analysis of fewer than 700 of the donors excluded sequences that lacked an unambiguous match to a single V gene segment. In an earlier analysis of 450 to 750 of the donors, a V segment was called functional when productive rearrangements were above 56.7%, and segregating when the standard deviation between donors exceeded 5%. A statistical classification framework was built for diagnosing cytomegalovirus status from the catalog of TCR beta chain sequences. In a later analysis, V and J genes were assigned by comparing TCR nucleotide sequences against IMGT/GENE-DB human TR gene sequences. A later analysis assigned CDR3 sequences and most-parsimonious VDJ recombination scenarios with the TCRdist pipeline. A later analysis defined each TCR beta chain by its CDR3 amino acid sequence plus V-gene family, and excluded reads lacking a unique V-gene family. As a way to deal with suspected cross-contamination and a sequencing artifact, a later analysis dropped roughly 600 nucleotide sequences that were highly shared and had low generation probability. In a later analysis, a clonal expansion index for each public chain was calculated from normalized within-repertoire ranks of inferred template counts. In a later analysis, generation probabilities were computed with a VDJ recombination model fitted to out-of-frame rearrangements, and the resulting probabilities were checked against IGoR. In a later analysis, hypergeometric tests were used to score TCR-TCR, TCR-HLA and TCR-CMV co-occurrence, with a repertoire-size bias correction applied to TCR pairs. To estimate false discovery rates, a later analysis permuted the HLA or CMV assignments 20 times. In a later analysis, co-occurring TCRs were grouped using DBSCAN, with TCRdist sequence similarity added in when clustering inside HLA-allele-positive subsets. Repertoires with fewer than 30,000 or more than 120,000 public chains were left out of co-occurrence clustering, as were five repertoires with anomalous nucleotide sharing. The immuneACCESS repertoire file appears here via TCRdb, limited to in-frame rearrangements. These files lack a portion of the clones; in checked studies, under half of the deficit traces to unresolved V genes, and the cause of the others is not known. Clone size and V and J calls were adopted from that table, with D and trimming inferred from the DNA. Present in this sample are 150,000 to 200,000 clones, roughly 85% of which were seen just once. The ten largest make up about 1.5% of the sample.

This record belongs to a study of cytomegalovirus exposure and HLA in healthy donors (TCRdb year 2017). Background for the entire study: In an earlier analysis of roughly 590 of the donors, approximately 300 Gb of sequence data and approximately 100 million unique TCR beta sequences from about 190 million T cells were reported. The study aimed to test whether signatures of past pathogen exposure could be identified by cataloging public T cell receptors. An earlier analysis of 587 of the donors used high-throughput TCR beta sequencing to judge whether each TCR beta V gene segment behaved as functional or pseudogenic. To predict cytomegalovirus infection status, the study brought together high-throughput TCR immunosequencing, statistical association of individual TCRs with disease status, and machine learning. Roughly 300 gigabases of sequencing data and 70 million to 95 million unique TCR sequences made up an early release that covered 640 HLA-typed donors. Donor age, sex, ethnicity and CMV serostatus were collected together with the repertoire data. The genetic ancestry cluster associated with self-reported Caucasian donors included 65% to 90% of the roughly 400 genotyped donors. Using immunosequencing, the study profiled T cell repertoires from fewer than 700 subjects and related those repertoires to cytomegalovirus serostatus. Across some 400 genotyped donors of the cohort, an average of roughly 230,000 unique TCR beta nucleotide sequences per donor were sequenced, and roughly 20% of those sequences were non-productive. A later genetic analysis used genome-wide SNP genotypes for about three fifths of the 666 donors, treating that subset as a discovery cohort. In a later analysis, previously published TCR beta repertoires from several hundred donors were re-analyzed and high-resolution HLA genotyping was added so that TCR occurrence patterns could be studied. About 5 DR-DQ haplotypes were handled as single units for association and clustering, since linkage in the cohort was strong. Typing coverage varied by locus: about 629-640 donors for A, B, C, DRB1 and DQB1; more than 500 for DQA1; 606 for DPA1; under 490 for DPB1. Both class I and class II loci were covered by HLA typing, at four-digit resolution. In the later analysis, no new phenotypic data were used to find candidate immune exposures; instead, reliance was placed on TCR beta sequences and their occurrence across donors. Every repertoire in the discovery cohort had been generated on one and the same sequencing platform. A separate validation cohort of about 110 different subjects was used in addition to the approximately 610-subject first cohort. Beyond this particular receptor, the publication reports: Linkage disequilibrium might explain the correlated functional status among segregating V segments, but an unknown experimental factor could not be excluded. While some public TCRs were present in many individuals, most TCR sequences turned up only very rarely across donors. In a later analysis, some 17,000 TCR beta sequences were associated with specific HLA alleles at a false discovery rate of 0.05. V-gene and J-gene trimming of TCR beta chains was associated with a missense DCLRE1C variant in a later genetic analysis, and the association was replicated in an independent cohort. A group of highly shared sequence variants was considered likely to be a technical artifact of the sequencing pipeline. About 17 rarely observed V segments, including chromosome 9 orphons, were excluded from the earlier analysis of a few hundred of the donors because counts were too low. A few of the identified cytomegalovirus-associated TCR beta chains were confirmed in vitro to be specific for cytomegalovirus antigens. Roughly uniform sequencing depth across donors was assumed in presence/absence analyses, although this assumption may not hold. According to a later analysis, parvovirus B19, influenza, CMV and Epstein-Barr virus appeared linked to several top co-occurrence clusters. The study gave a list of more than 150 TCR beta chains associated with cytomegalovirus. In both the original and validation cohorts, the classifier was reported to diagnose cytomegalovirus status with high specificity and sensitivity. According to a later analysis, TCR association rates differed among HLA loci, with DRB1 alleles showing the most associated TCRs and HLA-C alleles showing the fewest. The authors suggested that the approach could potentially be extended to other disease states and immunological phenotypes. A further reported finding was that TCR beta sequences accurately predicted the HLA-A and HLA-B alleles for most subjects in the first cohort. A later genetic analysis reported fewer N-insertions in productive TCRs among donors in an Asian-associated ancestry cluster than the approximately 670-donor mean. CMV serostatus was the only immune exposure information available for the cohort. Because some donors lacked HLA typing at each locus, the association tests relied only on the typed subset. The cohort was sequenced for TCR beta chains only, and without alpha or paired-chain data the features that could be detected were limited. In a later analysis, HLA-associated TCR beta chains were found to be more clonally expanded and to have lower generation probabilities than equally common non-associated chains. A later analysis found that most CMV-associated TCR beta chains appeared HLA-restricted, with HLA associations seemingly driven largely by CMV exposure. Broadly in line with IMGT annotations, most TCR beta V segments showed up in productive rearrangements about 87% or about 30% of the time in an earlier analysis of 587 of the donors. When HLA alleles, especially DR and DQ, strongly co-occurred, TCR associations were difficult to assign to individual alleles.

In total, roughly 710 healthy bone marrow donors made up the cohort. At the time of sampling, every cohort member was nominally healthy, though immune exposures that went unrecorded were likely present. The donor was CMV seronegative and was included in the group of a few hundred seronegative cohort members. Every donor gave a peripheral blood sample, and the peripheral blood mononuclear cells from that sample were used for TCR beta sequencing. The Qiagen DNeasy Blood Extraction Kit was used to extract genomic DNA from the blood cell samples. Sequenced input: PBMCs. This clonotype was obtained from a male donor in good health and CMV-seronegative.

The nucleotides read TGTGCCACCACCGATGGGACTAGCGGCCGACTTTGGGAGCAGTTCTTC. Its translation is CATTDGTSGRLWEQFF. The sequence joins TRBV15 to TRBJ2-1; 11 junctional bases match TRBD2. CDR1 is given as LNHNV and CDR2 as YYDKDF, both from the germline V gene (reference sequence). Compared with germline, V lacks 7 bases and J lacks 10 bases; bases without a gene match: 15. The CDR3 goes from the cysteine to the phenylalanine over 16 residues. Only the CDR3 part of the read is kept: 48 bases, read in frame from the first base.